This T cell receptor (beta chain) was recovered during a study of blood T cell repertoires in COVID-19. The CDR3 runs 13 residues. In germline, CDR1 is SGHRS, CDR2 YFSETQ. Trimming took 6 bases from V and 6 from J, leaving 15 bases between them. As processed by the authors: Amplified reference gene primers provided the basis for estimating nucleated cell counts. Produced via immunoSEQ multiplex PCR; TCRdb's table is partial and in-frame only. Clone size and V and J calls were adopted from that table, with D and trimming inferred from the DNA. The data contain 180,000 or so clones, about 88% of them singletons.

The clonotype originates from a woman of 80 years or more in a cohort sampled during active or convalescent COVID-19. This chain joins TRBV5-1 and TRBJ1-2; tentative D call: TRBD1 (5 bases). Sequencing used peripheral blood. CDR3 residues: CASTGAGENGYTF. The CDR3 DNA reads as TGCGCCAGCACTGGTGCGGGGGAAAATGGCTACACCTTC.